Below, 23 T cell receptor beta chains from the same sample are listed, as sequenced in a study of T-cell reconstitution after alpha-beta-depleted transplantation in children (dated by TCRdb to the mid-2010s). The protocol used for the library was PCR. Sequencing instrument: Illumina HiSeq 2500. TCR library preparation used molecular barcoding, with unique molecular identifiers applied to normalize quantification of the TCRbeta repertoire. TCRdb cleaned the public reads at Q25 with fastp, built clones with MiXCR and kept in-frame beta chains. Identical CDR3 proteins give one entry, which carries the most common genes and DNA. The sample table lists some 280,000 distinct CDR3 sequences, more than 8% of them with a count of one. Together, the top ten hold roughly a tenth of the sample. The input for sequencing was PBMCs from the stem cell graft donor, taken from the stem cell graft. These receptors all come from a human donor who donated a stem cell graft to a child with SCID.

The chain has TRBV12-3 or TRBV12-4 and TRBJ2-5, with 10 bases lining up with TRBD2. The CDR3 sequence is 16 residues long. V shed 5 bases, J shed 2 bases, and the junction held 8 bases outside the gene matches. The CDR3 DNA reads as TGTGCCAGCAGTCTGTACGGGACTAGCGAACAAGAGACCCAGTACTTC. This gives the protein CASSLYGTSEQETQYF.

This rearrangement joins TRBV12-3 or TRBV12-4 to TRBJ1-2; no clear D. Trimming pared 2 bases from V and 7 bases from J, leaving 8 bases between. The CDR3 is 12 amino acids. CDR3 sequence (DNA): TGTGCCAGCAGTTTACCGGTTAGTGGCTACACCTTC. It translates to CASSLPVSGYTF.

Comment on this clonotype: This may arise from a read error, as a much more abundant clone is one base away. The CDR3 here is CASSRTGISYEQYF. As DNA, the CDR3 is TGTGCCAGCAGCAGGACAGGGATCTCCTACGAGCAGTACTTC. The chain has TRBV7-2 and TRBJ2-7, with 8 positions matching TRBD1. The length of the CDR3 is 14 residues. With V trimmed by 5 bases and J by 0 bases, 3 bases remained unmatched. Per the germline V gene, CDR1 is SGHTA and CDR2 is FQGNSA.

The V and J genes are TRBV20-1 and TRBJ2-2; 10 bases fit TRBD1. V shed 3 bases and J 3 bases; nucleotides not matched to a gene: 10. The CDR3 has 17 amino acids. Germline loops: CDR1 DFQATT, CDR2 SNEGSKA (reference sequence). In DNA, the CDR3 is TGCAGTGCTAGCGCTAAAAGGGACAGGGGATACACCGGGGAGCTGTTTTTT. Protein product: CSASAKRDRGYTGELFF.

This clonotype showed up many times. CDR3 amino acids: CASSAGSQGAGQPQHF. As DNA, the CDR3 is TGTGCCAGCAGCGCCGGTTCCCAGGGGGCTGGTCAGCCCCAGCATTTT. The chain couples TRBV9 to TRBJ1-5; TRBD1 aligns across 8 bases. CDR3 size: 16 residues. The ends lost 3 bases at V and 6 bases at J; junction bases unmatched: 11. CDR1 is SGDLS and CDR2 is YYNGEE in the germline V gene.

This clonotype was found a few times. This CDR3 reads CASSFRTVDTEAFF. The CDR3 DNA sequence: TGCGCCAGCAGCTTCCGGACAGTCGACACTGAAGCTTTCTTT. The chain employs TRBV5-1 and TRBJ1-1; perhaps TRBD1 as D (6 bases). The CDR3 covers 14 residues. V was clipped by 2 bases and J by 3 bases, with 11 bases between them. Looked up from germline, CDR1 is SGHRS and CDR2 is YFSETQ.

This clonotype came up a few times. CDR3 sequence (DNA): TGTGCCAGCAGCTTTTGGAGGGAGACCCAGTACTTC. Amino acid sequence: CASSFWRETQYF. This sequence joins TRBV7-9 and TRBJ2-5; D might be TRBD2 (5 bases). CDR3 length equals 12 residues. V lost 3 bases, J lost 5 bases, and 7 bases lay in between. Germline V gene data show CDR1 as SEHNR and CDR2 as FQNEAQ (reference sequence).

V and J are TRBV12-3 or TRBV12-4 and TRBJ1-2; D is ambiguous. The CDR3 spans 12 residues. Trimming shortened V by 6 bases and J by 6 bases, and 11 bases separated the two germline ends. This CDR3 is CASSLGLNGYTF. In nucleotides, the CDR3 is TGTGCCAGCAGCCTAGGATTAAATGGCTACACCTTC.

This clonotype came up a few times. This CDR3 reads CASSKMGQGGYEQYF. The CDR3 DNA follows: TGTGCCAGCAGCAAAATGGGACAGGGAGGCTACGAGCAGTACTTC. The chain combines TRBV7-9 with TRBJ2-7, with 9 positions matching TRBD1. J was trimmed by 3 bases and V by 5 bases; bases with no gene match: 8. The CDR3 is 15 residues long. CDR1 and CDR2 from the germline V gene are SEHNR and FQNEAQ (reference sequence). Looking up the rest from reference TRBV7-9 and TRBJ2-7 gives the full variable domain: DTGVSQNPRHKITKRGQNVTFRCDPISEHNRLYWYRQTLGQGPEFLTYFQNEAQLEKSRLLSDRFSAERPKGSFSTLEIQRTEQGDSAMYLCASSKMGQGGYEQYFGPGTRLTVT.

This clonotype has only a few counts. The gene calls are TRBV29-1 and TRBJ2-7, with unresolved D. The CDR3 is made up of 12 amino acids. The ends were cut back, 4 bases at V and 3 bases at J, with 10 bases in the middle. The germline CDR1 and CDR2 sequences are SQVTM and ANQGSEA. In DNA, the CDR3 is TGCAGCGTTGTTGTAGGGTTCTACGAGCAGTACTTC. It specifies CSVVVGFYEQYF.

This clonotype was counted a few times. The chain couples TRBV7-9 to TRBJ2-7; D unclear. Trimming shortened V by 4 bases and J by 5 bases, and 12 bases separated the two germline ends. CDR1 is SEHNR, CDR2 FQNEAQ, per germline (reference sequence). The CDR3 runs to 13 residues. The CDR3 region has the DNA TGTGCCAGCAGCTCCGCCGCTAGGGACGAGCAGTACTTC. Its protein is CASSSAARDEQYF.

This clonotype was found many times. The chain employs TRBV29-1 and TRBJ2-1; D is uncertain. The germline V gene has CDR1 SQVTM and CDR2 ANQGSEA. V lost 2 bases and J 7 bases, leaving 15 bases between the germline ends. CDR3 length equals 14 residues. The CDR3 spells CSVELPLLVNEQFF. As DNA, the CDR3 is TGCAGCGTTGAACTCCCCCTCTTAGTGAATGAGCAGTTCTTC.

This clonotype came up many times. The chain employs TRBV27 and TRBJ1-1; 7 nucleotides agree with TRBD1. Germline loops: CDR1 MNHEY, CDR2 SMNVEV (reference sequence). The CDR3 has 13 amino acids. J gave up 4 bases and V 8 bases, and 7 bases lay outside the gene matches. CDR3 amino acids: CASSHRGSTEAFF. CDR3 sequence (DNA): TGTGCCAGCTCCCACAGGGGTTCCACTGAAGCTTTCTTT.

The chain couples TRBV18 to TRBJ1-1, with D unclear. V shed 3 bases and J shed 4 bases, with 15 bases lying between them. From germline, CDR1 is KGHSH and CDR2 LQKENI. The CDR3 is 15 amino acids. CDR3 region: CASSPADSGSTEAFF. The CDR3 bases are TGTGCCAGCTCACCCGCTGATTCCGGGAGCACTGAAGCTTTCTTT.

This chain uses TRBV7-3 with TRBJ2-5; 8 bases align to TRBD1. The CDR3 has 13 residues. The germline V gene encodes CDR1 SGHTA and CDR2 FQGTGA. The ends lost 5 bases at V and 4 bases at J; junction bases unmatched: 3. CDR3 sequence reads: CASSPGGAETQYF. Written as DNA, the CDR3 is TGTGCCAGCAGCCCAGGGGGCGCAGAGACCCAGTACTTC.

This sequence joins TRBV20-1 and TRBJ2-7, with 12 bases matching TRBD1. V lost 2 bases, J lost 6 bases, and 8 bases stayed unmatched. This CDR3 has 15 residues. Germline-derived CDR1 and CDR2 are DFQATT and SNEGSKA (reference sequence). The CDR3: CSARTGTGGRGEQYF. In DNA form, the CDR3 reads TGCAGTGCTAGAACCGGGACAGGGGGCAGGGGCGAGCAGTACTTC.

This clonotype was picked up many times. The chain is built from TRBV29-1 and TRBJ2-2, with TRBD2 matching 9 bases. The CDR3 is made up of 15 amino acids. With V trimmed by 0 bases and J by 3 bases, 2 bases remained unmatched. Germline loops: CDR1 SQVTM, CDR2 ANQGSEA. CDR3 sequence: CSVEDASGDTGELFF. The CDR3 nucleotides are TGCAGCGTTGAAGATGCTAGCGGGGACACCGGGGAGCTGTTTTTT.

This clonotype was counted at least ten times. The chain links TRBV5-6 to TRBJ1-1, with 7 bases identical to TRBD1. The CDR3 is 14 amino acids. CDR1 and CDR2 (germline): SGHDT, YYEEEE. The ends lost 0 bases at V and 3 bases at J; junction bases unmatched: 2. CDR3 sequence (DNA): TGTGCCAGCAGCTTGGTCGACAGGGACACTGAAGCTTTCTTT. Protein: CASSLVDRDTEAFF. The full variable domain, its missing parts supplied by reference TRBV5-6 and TRBJ1-1, is DAGVTQSPTHLIKTRGQQVTLRCSPKSGHDTVSWYQQALGQGPQFIFQYYEEEERQRGNFPDRFSGHQFPNYSSELNVNALLLGDSALYLCASSLVDRDTEAFFGQGTRLTVV.

This clonotype was picked up a small number of times. The chain has TRBV6-4 and TRBJ2-3, with D perhaps given as TRBD1 or TRBD2 (5 bases each). Looked up from germline, CDR1 is MRHNA and CDR2 is SNTAGT. V was pared by 5 bases and J by 2 bases, with 11 bases between. This CDR3 spans 14 amino acids. The CDR3 here is CASSQGELTDTQYF. DNA for the CDR3: TGTGCCAGCAGTCAGGGAGAACTCACAGATACGCAGTATTTT.

The chain is built from TRBV20-1 and TRBJ2-4; 15 bases align to TRBD2. Trimming cost V 4 bases and J 1 base; bases outside gene matches: 11. Per germline, CDR1 DFQATT and CDR2 SNEGSKA (reference sequence). The CDR3 loop spans 19 amino acids. CDR3 in amino acids: CSAKAPGLAGGLAKNIQYF. The CDR3 DNA follows: TGCAGTGCTAAAGCTCCGGGACTAGCGGGGGGCCTGGCCAAAAACATTCAGTACTTC.

This clonotype was observed a few times. This chain links TRBV7-2 with TRBJ2-3, with 9 positions matching TRBD2. J lost 2 bases, V lost 1 base, and 7 bases had no gene match. The CDR3 loop spans 17 amino acids. Germline V gene lookup returns CDR1 SGHTA and CDR2 FQGNSA. The CDR3 DNA reads as TGTGCCAGCAGCTTAGTAGCGGGGGCGTTGGTCACAGATACGCAGTATTTT. It codes for CASSLVAGALVTDTQYF. Filled out from reference TRBV7-2 and TRBJ2-3, the complete variable domain reads GAGVSQSPSNKVTEKGKDVELRCDPISGHTALYWYRQSLGQGLEFLIYFQGNSAPDKSGLPSDRFSAERTGGSVSTLTIQRTQQEDSAVYLCASSLVAGALVTDTQYFGPGTRLTVL.

This clonotype has more than one count but fewer than ten. V usage is TRBV7-6 and J usage is TRBJ1-2; TRBD1 is a possible D gene (6 bases). The ends were cut back, 5 bases at V and 4 bases at J, with 17 bases in the middle. CDR1 and CDR2 (germline): SGHVS, FNYEAQ. This CDR3 is built from 15 residues. The CDR3 is CASSQYGQPLYGYTF. CDR3 coding DNA: TGTGCCAGCAGCCAGTACGGACAGCCCCTCTATGGCTACACCTTC.

The V call is TRBV29-1, the J call TRBJ2-4, with 9 bases lining up with TRBD1. The CDR3 is 14 residues long. The V and J ends lost 6 bases and 9 bases, in that order; junction bases with no gene match: 12. CDR1 and CDR2 (germline): SQVTM, ANQGSEA. The CDR3 nucleotides are TGCAGCGTACTCGGGACAGGGCAAGGCCTCATTCAGTACTTC. Its protein product is CSVLGTGQGLIQYF.